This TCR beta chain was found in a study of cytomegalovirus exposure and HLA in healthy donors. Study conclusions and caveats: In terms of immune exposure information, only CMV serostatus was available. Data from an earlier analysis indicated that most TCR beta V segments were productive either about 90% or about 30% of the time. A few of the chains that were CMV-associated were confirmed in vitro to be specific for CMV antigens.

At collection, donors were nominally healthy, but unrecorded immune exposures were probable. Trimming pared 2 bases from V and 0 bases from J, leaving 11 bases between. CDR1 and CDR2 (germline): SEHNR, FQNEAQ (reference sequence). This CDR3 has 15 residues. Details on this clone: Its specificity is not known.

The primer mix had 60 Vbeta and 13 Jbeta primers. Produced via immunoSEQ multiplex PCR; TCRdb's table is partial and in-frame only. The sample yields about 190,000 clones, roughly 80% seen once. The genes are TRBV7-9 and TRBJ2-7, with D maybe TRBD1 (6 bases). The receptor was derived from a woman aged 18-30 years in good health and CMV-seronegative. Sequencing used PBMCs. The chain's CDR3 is CASSLLAGASYEQYF. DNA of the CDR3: TGTGCCAGCAGCTTATTGGCAGGGGCCTCCTACGAGCAGTACTTC. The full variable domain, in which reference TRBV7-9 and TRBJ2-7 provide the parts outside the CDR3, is DTGVSQNPRHKITKRGQNVTFRCDPISEHNRLYWYRQTLGQGPEFLTYFQNEAQLEKSRLLSDRFSAERPKGSFSTLEIQRTEQGDSAMYLCASSLLAGASYEQYFGPGTRLTVT.